Included here is one T cell receptor beta chain sequence, with context. Antigen specificity is unknown. The sample is drawn from a study of T cell responses to AZD1222 COVID-19 vaccine. Study results and caveats: Just a handful of AZD1222 recipients were seropositive at baseline. Donors were mostly white British, more females; clonal diversity possibly underestimated.

Clones were read by immunoSEQ multiplex PCR, and TCRdb kept only the in-frame ones, dropping some. The sample includes about 150,000 clones, more than 75% of them seen just once. This CDR3 spans 11 amino acids. Trimming removed 5 bases from V and 0 bases from J, with 2 bases in between. Germline CDR1 is SGHRS and CDR2 is YFSETQ. The rearrangement uses TRBV5-1 and TRBJ1-1; D is unresolved. The receptor was derived from an adult who received the AZD1222 COVID-19 vaccine. The sample in question was peripheral blood, obtained 28 days after the second AZD1222 dose. CDR3 nucleotide sequence: TGCGCCAGCAGAATGAACACTGAAGCTTTCTTT. Residues: CASRMNTEAFF.